This TCR beta chain was sequenced during a study of T cell responses to AZD1222 COVID-19 vaccine. Study as a whole: Second doses were pooled across both intervals (about 4 or about 12 weeks). Study findings and constraints: Repertoire samples came only from after the peak T cell response. Seropositive AZD1222 recipients at baseline numbered only 6 or 7. The donor cohort was predominantly white British with a female majority, and clonal diversity may have been underestimated.

Assay: immunoSEQ multiplex PCR; the TCRdb copy retains only in-frame clones and omits some. The sample holds around 61,000 clones, 70% to 90% seen once. The V gene's germline CDR1 is MNHEY and CDR2 SVGEGT. The CDR3 length is 14 residues. V was cut by 5 bases and J by 3 bases, with 11 bases left in between. This clone is labeled medium-sized. Its antigen is still unknown. The starting material was peripheral blood, obtained on day 0 of AZD1222 vaccination. This TCR derives from an adult in good health. The chain uses TRBV6-2 or TRBV6-3 and TRBJ1-5; D not certain. This chain's CDR3 is CASSKRGDNQPQHF. The CDR3 DNA is TGTGCCAGCAGTAAACGGGGAGACAATCAGCCCCAGCATTTT.